This T cell receptor beta chain came from a study of control samples from healthy donors and cancer patients. The CDR3 runs to 17 residues. Per germline, CDR1 SGHRS and CDR2 YFSETQ. V lost 0 bases to trimming and J lost 1 base, with 15 bases between them. The data were produced by immunoSEQ multiplex PCR, yet TCRdb's version contains in-frame clones alone and is incomplete. The profile shows approximately 70,000 clones, approximately 89% of them singletons. The TCR sequence derives from a man aged 55 to 70 with colorectal cancer. This chain uses TRBV5-1 with TRBJ2-3, with no clear D. The sequencing input was PBMCs. The chain's CDR3 is CASSLAVRLPGTDTQYF. The CDR3 nucleotides read TGCGCCAGCAGCTTGGCGGTCAGGCTCCCAGGCACAGATACGCAGTATTTT.